A single sample gave rise to the 19 T cell receptor beta chains below, sequenced in a study of blood T cells in healthy people across ages. A second PCR of 7 to 11 cycles used a sample-barcoded 5' primer and a J-beta primer mix. TCRdb re-analysed the 5' RACE reads in MiXCR, keeping a single row per CDR3 protein. The repertoire has about 970,000 distinct CDR3 sequences, approximately 50% of them found once; the top ten carry roughly 23%. Sequencing input: blood. Receptors were obtained from a woman aged 60-70 years in good health.

The chain has TRBV7-2 and TRBJ2-2; no firm D call. Trimming pared 7 bases from V and 5 bases from J, leaving 17 bases between. Germline values: CDR1 SGHTA, CDR2 FQGNSA. This CDR3 has 15 amino acids. CDR3 nucleotide sequence: TGTGCCAGCACCATTAGCCCAGCCGGAACCGGGGAGCTGTTTTTT. Translated, it gives CASTISPAGTGELFF.

V is TRBV28 and J is TRBJ2-7, with 8 bases matching TRBD1. The CDR3 extends over 14 amino acids. The V gene's germline CDR1 is MDHEN and CDR2 SYDVKM. The V gene end was trimmed by 6 bases and the J gene end by 1 base; junction bases not matched to a gene: 5. CDR3 nucleotides: TGTGCCAGCAGACCATGGGACAGGTCCTACGAGCAGTACTTC. Amino acid sequence: CASRPWDRSYEQYF.

The CDR3 loop is CATSDLRANYNEQFF. In nucleotides, the CDR3 is TGTGCCACCAGTGATTTGAGGGCAAACTACAATGAGCAGTTCTTC. This sequence joins TRBV24-1 and TRBJ2-1; D unclear. This CDR3 is 15 amino acids long. Germline V gene sequence: CDR1 KGHDR, CDR2 SFDVKD. V was clipped by 0 bases and J by 3 bases, with 8 bases between them.

V gene TRBV6-1 combines with J gene TRBJ2-3; 7 bases are shared with TRBD2. Germline V CDR1 and CDR2: MNHNS, SASEGT. Trimming at V came to 8 bases and at J to 3 bases, leaving 8 bases not matched to a gene. This CDR3 region has 14 residues. This chain's CDR3 is CASEKGGPTDTQYF. The DNA for the CDR3 is TGTGCCAGCGAGAAGGGAGGGCCAACAGATACGCAGTATTTT.

The chain combines TRBV4-3 with TRBJ2-1; D unresolved. The V and J ends lost 3 bases and 10 bases respectively, with 13 bases between them. CDR1 is LGHNA and CDR2 is YSLEER in the germline V gene. The CDR3 contains 13 residues. This CDR3 is CASSHLSLREQFF. CDR3 bases: TGCGCCAGCAGCCACCTTTCCTTGCGGGAGCAGTTCTTC.

The chain joins TRBV7-9 to TRBJ1-1, with 8 bases that match TRBD1. Germline V gene data show CDR1 as SEHNR and CDR2 as FQNEAQ (reference sequence). V lost 6 bases to trimming and J lost 5 bases; unmatched junction nucleotides: 11. The length of the CDR3 is 15 residues. Here the CDR3 DNA reads TGTGCCAGCAGGACTACCGGGACAGGCGATACTGAAGCTTTCTTT. Amino acids: CASRTTGTGDTEAFF. The full variable domain, in which reference TRBV7-9 and TRBJ1-1 provide the parts outside the CDR3, is DTGVSQNPRHKITKRGQNVTFRCDPISEHNRLYWYRQTLGQGPEFLTYFQNEAQLEKSRLLSDRFSAERPKGSFSTLEIQRTEQGDSAMYLCASRTTGTGDTEAFFGQGTRLTVV.

The chain is built from TRBV5-6 and TRBJ1-6, with a tentative D call TRBD1 (6 bases). Germline-derived CDR1 and CDR2 are SGHDT and YYEEEE. This CDR3 contains 16 residues. The germline V and J ends were trimmed by 1 base and 10 bases, with 18 bases remaining between them. CDR3 sequence reads: CASSLRTPGGESPLHF. For the CDR3, the DNA is TGTGCCAGCAGCTTGAGGACACCCGGGGGCGAGTCACCCCTCCACTTT.

This clonotype was seen a few times. V is TRBV4-1 and J is TRBJ2-4, with D possibly matching TRBD1 (7 bases). This CDR3 spans 17 amino acids. Germline CDR1 and CDR2: MGHRA and YSYEKL. Trimming took off 2 bases at V and 2 bases at J, with 16 bases between the two ends. CDR3 sequence reads: CASSQPGDRVTKNIQYF. CDR3 sequence (DNA): TGCGCCAGCAGCCAACCGGGAGACAGGGTAACCAAAAACATTCAGTACTTC.

The CDR3, as DNA: TGCAGTGCTATGGGGATAGAGACCCAGTACTTC. Its protein product is CSAMGIETQYF. The chain is built from TRBV20-1 and TRBJ2-5; D unresolved. Trimming pared 4 bases from V and 4 bases from J, leaving 7 bases between. Germline V gene lookup returns CDR1 DFQATT and CDR2 SNEGSKA (reference sequence). This CDR3 has 11 amino acids.

Note on this clonotype: The germline gene is not matched at one end of the junction; a read error may be the cause. The rearrangement links TRBV4-2 to TRBJ2-2; 8 nucleotides line up with TRBD1. The CDR3 is made up of 16 amino acids. The germline CDR1 and CDR2 sequences are LGHNA and YNFKEQ. The CDR3 nucleotides read TGTGCCAGCAGCCAATCAGAGACAGGGGACACCGGGGAGCTGCTTTTT. Its translation is CASSQSETGDTGELLF.

J is TRBJ2-6 and V is TRBV20-1, with D hard to call. The V gene's germline CDR1 is DFQATT and CDR2 SNEGSKA (reference sequence). CDR3 length equals 13 residues. The ends were cut back, 2 bases at V and 4 bases at J, with 6 bases in the middle. The CDR3 sequence: CSARNTGANVLTF. CDR3 DNA sequence: TGCAGTGCTAGAAATACAGGGGCCAACGTCCTGACTTTC.

The rearrangement uses TRBV28 and TRBJ2-5; the D gene is possibly TRBD1 (5 bases). V lost 3 bases and J lost 7, with 15 bases in between. This CDR3 has 14 amino acids. CDR1 is MDHEN, CDR2 SYDVKM, per germline. The CDR3 nucleotides read TGTGCCAGCAGTTTCCGGCAGGGTACGGCGACCCAGTACTTC. Translating it yields CASSFRQGTATQYF.

This clonotype has just a few counts. This chain connects TRBV2 to TRBJ2-7; no clear D gene. The germline gives CDR1 SNHLY, CDR2 FYNNEI. The length of the CDR3 is 12 residues. V lost 11 bases, J lost 0 bases, and 11 bases lay in between. CDR3 bases: TGTGCCTCCGAGAGGAGCTCCTACGAGCAGTACTTC. Amino acids: CASERSSYEQYF. The whole variable domain, remainder taken from reference TRBV2 and TRBJ2-7, is EPEVTQTPSHQVTQMGQEVILRCVPISNHLYFYWYRQILGQKVEFLVSFYNNEISEKSEIFDDQFSVERPDGSNFTLKIRSTKLEDSAMYFCASERSSYEQYFGPGTRLTVT.

This CDR3 is CSASRERYTQYF. The DNA of the CDR3 is TGCAGCGCTTCGCGGGAGAGATATACGCAGTATTTT. This rearrangement joins TRBV20-1 to TRBJ2-3; 7 bases agree with TRBD2. The CDR3 is made up of 12 amino acids. CDR1 and CDR2 from the germline V gene are DFQATT and SNEGSKA (reference sequence).

This clonotype was picked up many times. The genes are TRBV7-2 and TRBJ2-7, with 9 bases aligning to TRBD2. This CDR3 region has 14 residues. Germline loops: CDR1 SGHTA, CDR2 FQGNSA. Germline trimming cut 4 bases from V and 2 bases from J; bases unmatched to any gene: 3. CDR3 residues: CASSWTSEAYEQYF. CDR3 sequence (DNA): TGTGCCAGCAGCTGGACTAGCGAGGCCTACGAGCAGTACTTC.

The rearrangement joins TRBV9 to TRBJ2-1; 7 bases are shared with TRBD2. The germline gives CDR1 SGDLS, CDR2 YYNGEE. The J segment lost 5 bases and the V segment lost 1 base, leaving 3 bases of the junction unmatched. CDR3 length: 14 amino acids. CDR3 bases: TGTGCCAGCAGCGTACGGACTAGTGACAATGAGCAGTTCTTC. It is translated as CASSVRTSDNEQFF. The variable domain in full, completed from reference TRBV9 and TRBJ2-1, reads DSGVTQTPKHLITATGQRVTLRCSPRSGDLSVYWYQQSLDQGLQFLIQYYNGEERAKGNILERFSAQQFPDLHSELNLSSLELGDSALYFCASSVRTSDNEQFFGPGTRLTVL.

The DNA for the CDR3 is TGTGCCAGCACCGTCAATGAGCAGTACTTC. This sequence encodes CASTVNEQYF. The chain carries TRBV12-3 or TRBV12-4 and TRBJ2-7, with D hard to call. V was shortened by 7 bases and J by 7 bases, with 8 bases between the two germline ends. The CDR3 loop spans 10 amino acids.

V usage is TRBV5-5 and J usage is TRBJ2-5; the D is unclear. V lost 4 bases and J lost 11, with 12 bases in between. Germline V gene sequence: CDR1 SGHKS, CDR2 YYEKEE (reference sequence). The CDR3 length is 11 residues. CDR3 sequence reads: CASSLDTQQYF. The CDR3 DNA follows: TGTGCCAGCAGCCTAGACACACAGCAGTACTTC.

The chain recombines TRBV7-2 with TRBJ1-2, with unresolved D. The germline V gene has CDR1 SGHTA and CDR2 FQGNSA. V lost 1 base, J lost 0 bases, and 12 bases lay in between. The CDR3 totals 16 residues. The CDR3 DNA is TGTGCCAGCAGCTTAGGTGGATCCCTTACTAACTATGGCTACACCTTC. Translating gives CASSLGGSLTNYGYTF.